The sequence of this TCR beta chain was determined in a study of cytomegalovirus exposure and HLA in healthy donors. V shed 0 bases and J shed 10 bases, with 13 bases lying between them. Germline values: CDR1 LNHNV, CDR2 YYDKDF (reference sequence). This CDR3 comprises 14 residues. A multiplex PCR was run with 60 Vbeta primers and 13 Jbeta primers. TCRdb keeps only in-frame clones here, not all; method: immunoSEQ multiplex PCR. This table holds approximately 110,000 clones. The material sequenced was PBMCs. The rearrangement links TRBV15 to TRBJ1-5; D is possibly TRBD1 (5 bases). The clonotype was recovered from a man younger than 35 in good health and CMV-seronegative. The CDR3, as DNA: TGTGCCACCAGCAGAGAGTCCAGGGAGGGTCCCCAGCATTTT. Its translation: CATSRESREGPQHF.